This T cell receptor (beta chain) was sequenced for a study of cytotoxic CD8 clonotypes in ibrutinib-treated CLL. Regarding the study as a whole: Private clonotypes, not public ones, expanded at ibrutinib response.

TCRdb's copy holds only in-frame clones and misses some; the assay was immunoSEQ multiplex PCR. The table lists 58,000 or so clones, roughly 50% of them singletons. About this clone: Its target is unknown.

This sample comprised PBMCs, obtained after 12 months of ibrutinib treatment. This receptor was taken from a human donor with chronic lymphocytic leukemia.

The CDR3 nucleotides read TGTGCCAGCACCGATGGCTCACCCCTCCACTTT. This gives the protein CASTDGSPLHF. The chain uses TRBV6-5 and TRBJ1-6; D is ambiguous. This CDR3 spans 11 amino acids. V shed 7 bases and J shed 10 bases, with 8 bases lying between them. Germline V CDR1 and CDR2: MNHEY, SVGAGI.